This T cell receptor beta chain was found in a study of blood T cells in healthy people across ages. About the research overall: For every two T cells, template switching captured about one barcoded beta molecule. Study-wide findings and caveats: The long-lived group displayed more naive CD4+ cells, plus higher diversity, than the aged donors did. A roughly linear age-dependent decrease characterized TCR beta diversity per million T cells. One million T cells yielded diversity estimates that were considered underestimates.

Trimming left V 4 bases short and J 8 bases short, with 6 bases between. The CDR3 covers 11 residues. Per the germline V gene, CDR1 is SEHNR and CDR2 is FQNEAQ (reference sequence). About this clonotype: No antigen is known for it.

A second PCR of roughly 6 to 12 cycles used a sample-barcoded 5' primer and a J-beta primer mix. Using its own MiXCR run on the 5' RACE reads, TCRdb lists one record per CDR3 protein. Of around 650,000 distinct CDR3 sequences in the sample, 40% to 45% are singletons; the top ten hold around 30%. This sequence originates from an elderly man in good health. Sample: blood. This chain connects TRBV7-9 to TRBJ2-1; D is unresolved. CDR3 nucleotides: TGTGCCAGCAGCTCTTCTTATGAGCAGTTCTTC. This codes for CASSSSYEQFF.